This T cell receptor beta chain was observed in a study of circulating tumor DNA in untreated peripheral T-cell lymphoma. Study-wide findings and caveats: In 75% to 85% of patients, tumor-specific clonotypes were identified.

Before treatment, baseline tumor tissue was collected for sequencing. Sequenced by immunoSEQ multiplex PCR; TCRdb stores in-frame clones only, minus some. Of 7,000 or so clones in the sample, around 76% are singletons; the top ten hold approximately 15%. As concerns this clone: The antigen is not known.

The CDR3 has 15 amino acids. The germline V gene has CDR1 KGHSH and CDR2 LQKENI. V gave up 3 bases and J gave up 0 bases, with 12 bases separating them. The chain recombines TRBV18 with TRBJ2-7; D is possibly TRBD1 (6 bases). Sequencing was carried out using tumor tissue. The clonotype comes from a human donor with peripheral T-cell lymphoma. CDR3 sequence: CASSPLTGNSYEQYF. The CDR3 coding sequence is TGTGCCAGCTCACCGTTGACAGGAAACTCCTACGAGCAGTACTTC.